This TCR beta chain is from a study of blood T cell repertoires in COVID-19. Researchers sorted participants into cohorts using their self-reported clinical history. Two negative PCRs, clearance, or symptom resolution were required of recovered Cohort 3 donors. The CDR3 is made up of 15 amino acids. Germline-derived CDR1 and CDR2 are SGHTA and FQGNSA. V lost 1 base and J lost 6; bases outside the gene matches: 4. The sample holds many counts of this clone. Under the authors' procedure: Cell counts per sample came from amplifying reference gene primers. Some clones are missing from TCRdb's copy, which holds only in-frame ones; the method was immunoSEQ multiplex PCR. V, J and clone size reflect that table, while D and trimming were determined from the DNA. The data show about 230,000 clones, 84% seen once.

The sample was PBMCs or T cells enriched from blood (not recorded which). This sequence was found in a man in his sixties who had recovered from COVID-19. V gene TRBV7-2 combines with J gene TRBJ2-5; TRBD1 agrees at 11 bases. CDR3 residues: CASSLDGTGGQTQYF. The CDR3 DNA sequence: TGTGCCAGCAGCTTAGACGGGACAGGGGGACAGACCCAGTACTTC.